This entry lists 8 T cell receptor beta chains sequenced from one sample in a study of CD8 T cells in Susac syndrome (dated by TCRdb to about 2019). Library creation used the immunoSEQ multiplex PCR assay. RNA was extracted with the RNeasy kit and 0.5 to 1 ug was reverse transcribed using random hexamers. TCRdb took the public reads, trimmed them with fastp at Q25, ran MiXCR for clone calling and kept in-frame beta chains. Rows with a matching CDR3 protein are joined into one entry that keeps the most common DNA and genes. The sample table holds a few hundred thousand distinct CDR3 sequences, of which 85% to 95% were seen once. About 0.07% of the sample rests with the top ten. The sample taken for sequencing was CD4+ T cells from PBMCs. Source of these receptors: a human donor with multiple sclerosis.

CDR3 in amino acids: CATRASGIPYEQYV. The CDR3 DNA reads TGTGCCACCCGGGCTAGCGGGATCCCCTACGAGCAGTACGTC. This chain connects TRBV10-3 to TRBJ2-7; TRBD2 matches 9 bases. CDR1 is ENHRY, CDR2 SYGVKD, per germline. V shed 10 bases, J shed 2 bases, and the junction held 9 bases outside the gene matches. This CDR3 region has 14 residues.

The rearrangement uses TRBV12-3 or TRBV12-4 and TRBJ2-7; 9 bases are a match to TRBD1. V was clipped by 6 bases and J by 2 bases; unmatched bases: 2. CDR3 length: 13 residues. CDR3 sequence (DNA): TGTGCCAGCAGGCGACAGGGGGCCTACGAGCAGTACTTC. Protein: CASRRQGAYEQYF.

The genes are TRBV15 and TRBJ1-2; perhaps TRBD1 as D (5 bases). The CDR3 contains 12 residues. Germline CDR1 LNHNV, CDR2 YYDKDF (reference sequence). V lost 0 bases and J 10 bases, leaving 9 bases between the germline ends. The CDR3 DNA follows: TGTGCCACCAGCAGAGATCACGGGGCCTACACCTTC. This codes for CATSRDHGAYTF.

This rearrangement joins TRBV5-6 to TRBJ2-7, with D perhaps matching TRBD2 (6 bases). Between the trimmed V and J ends, which lost 2 bases and 3 bases, there was a span of 9 bases. CDR1 SGHDT and CDR2 YYEEEE come from the germline V gene. CDR3 length equals 13 residues. The chain's CDR3 is CASSFPEGYEQYV. The CDR3 coding sequence is TGTGCCAGCAGCTTTCCGGAGGGCTACGAGCAGTACGTC.

This clonotype is a singleton in its sample. The chain joins TRBV3-1 to TRBJ2-3, with a weak D call TRBD2 (5 bases). The CDR3 covers 13 residues. Germline CDR1 reads LGHDT; CDR2 reads YNNKEL (reference sequence). Trimming pared 1 base from V and 8 bases from J, leaving 10 bases between. CDR3 bases: TGTGCCAGCAGCCAAGCCGGTGAGGGTACGCAGTATTTT. It specifies CASSQAGEGTQYF.

The genes are TRBV5-1 and TRBJ2-5, with a tentative D call TRBD1 (5 bases). Germline V gives CDR1 SGHRS, CDR2 YFSETQ. This CDR3 has 14 residues. Trimming took 2 bases from V and 4 from J, leaving 12 bases between them. The CDR3 DNA is TGCGCCAGCAGCTTAGGACAAACCCCAGAGACCCAGTACTTC. The encoded protein is CASSLGQTPETQYF.

The V gene is TRBV23-1, the J gene TRBJ2-4; D might be TRBD1 or TRBD2, each matching 5 bases. TRBV23-1 has ORF status, its function being uncertain. The CDR3 extends over 12 amino acids. V was pared by 7 bases and J by 12 bases, with 16 bases between. The CDR3 DNA sequence: TGCGCCAGCACCCGGACAAGAGGGAATCAGTACTTC. It specifies CASTRTRGNQYF.

The chain joins TRBV19 to TRBJ2-2; no clear D gene. V gave up 7 bases and J gave up 1 base, with 10 bases separating them. In germline, CDR1 is LNHDA, CDR2 SQIVND (reference sequence). The CDR3 has 14 amino acids. For the CDR3, the DNA is TGTGCCAGTAAGCACCCTTTGAACACCGGGGAGCTGTTTTTT. Translated, it gives CASKHPLNTGELFF.